Listed below are T cell receptor beta chains from one sample, sequenced in a study of blood T cell repertoires in COVID-19. Using immunoSEQ multiplex PCR, the repertoire was profiled, and TCRdb retains in-frame clones only, with some absent. Altogether around 80,000 clones are present, more than 80% being singletons, with the ten largest covering around 0.8%. Sequencing input: peripheral blood. These receptors came from an elderly woman with acute or convalescent COVID-19. Each CDR3 is given with its conserved first and last residue. The order of the fields is V gene, D gene, J gene, clone size, CDR3 DNA, CDR3 protein. The D gene is left open where the match is weak. Clone size is not always given. Where it is, it says once, few, many or a class for expanded clones.

>TRBV2|TRBD1|TRBJ1-2|NA
TGTGCCAGCAGTGGGGGACAGGGGATCTATGGCTACACCTTC
CASSGGQGIYGYTF
>TRBV24-1|TRBD1|TRBJ2-1|NA
TGTGCCACCAGTGACCCCCGGACAGGGGACAATGAGCAGTTCTTC
CATSDPRTGDNEQFF
>TRBV7-2|NA|TRBJ2-1|NA
TGTGCCGCCCCTACCGACAATGAGCAGTTCTTC
CAAPTDNEQFF
>TRBV3-1/TRBV3-2|NA|TRBJ2-5|NA
TGTGCCAGCAGCCAAGATCAGGGTCTGACCCAGTACTTC
CASSQDQGLTQYF
>TRBV7-2|NA|TRBJ1-1|NA
TGTGCCAGCAGCCCCCGGGAGCACACTGAAGCTTTCTTT
CASSPREHTEAFF
>TRBV18|TRBD1|TRBJ2-1|NA
TGTGCCAGCTCACCAGTCAGGACAGGGGCCAATGAGCAGTTCTTC
CASSPVRTGANEQFF
>TRBV5-1|NA|TRBJ2-3|NA
TGCGCCAGCAGTCGCCAGGGGCCTCCCACAGATACGCAGTATTTT
CASSRQGPPTDTQYF
>TRBV7-9|TRBD2|TRBJ2-1|NA
TGTGCCAGCAGCCCTACTAGCGGGAGAATCTATGAGCAGTTCTTC
CASSPTSGRIYEQFF
>TRBV3-1/TRBV3-2|NA|TRBJ2-4|NA
TGTGCCAGCAGCCAAGTAGGGGCTCAGGTCATTCAGTACTTC
CASSQVGAQVIQYF
>TRBV19|TRBD1|TRBJ1-6|NA
TGTGCCAGTAGTCCCGGGACAGATAATTCACCCCTCCACTTT
CASSPGTDNSPLHF
>TRBV4-2|NA|TRBJ2-7|NA
TGTGCCAGCAGCCAATTGGGGGGATCCCTTTTCGAGCAGTACTTC
CASSQLGGSLFEQYF
>TRBV12-3/TRBV12-4|NA|TRBJ1-1|NA
TGTGCCAGCAGCCAGGGTAAGAACACTGAAGCTTTCTTT
CASSQGKNTEAFF
>TRBV2|NA|TRBJ2-1|NA
TGTGCCAGCAGTGGCTCGCGGGAGCAGTTCTTC
CASSGSREQFF
>TRBV5-4|NA|TRBJ2-2|NA
TGTGCCAGCAGCTTAACCGGGGAGGATAAGCTGTTTTTT
CASSLTGEDKLFF
>TRBV12-3/TRBV12-4|NA|TRBJ1-5|once
TGTGCCAGCCTCCAATCTACCAATCAGCCCCAGCATTTT
CASLQSTNQPQHF